The 25 T cell receptor beta chains reported below all come from one sample, sequenced in a study of T cell repertoires in cytomegalovirus infection. TCRdb re-derived calls from the reads in MiXCR, one entry per CDR3 protein. The repertoire holds about 300,000 distinct CDR3 sequences, with around 10% as singletons. The sequenced sample was PBMCs. All receptors derive from a human donor in good health (CMV status not recorded). Some clones in this sample may be carry-over from other donors' samples.

This clonotype was observed many times. The rearrangement joins TRBV10-3 to TRBJ2-5, with unresolved D. Germline loops: CDR1 ENHRY, CDR2 SYGVKD. The V end was cut by 5 bases, the J end by 3 bases, with 4 bases between. The CDR3 contains 11 residues. In DNA, the CDR3 is TGTGCCATCAGTTCAAAAGAGACCCAGTACTTC. Protein: CAISSKETQYF.

This clonotype was observed a handful of times. This sequence joins TRBV20-1 and TRBJ2-1; 8 bases fit TRBD1. The CDR3 sequence is 11 residues long. Germline V gene sequence: CDR1 DFQATT, CDR2 SNEGSKA (reference sequence). V gave up 5 bases and J gave up 8 bases; unmatched junction bases: 2. The DNA for the CDR3 is TGCAGTGCTGGACAGGGACATGAGCAGTTCTTC. Protein product: CSAGQGHEQFF.

This clonotype was seen more than once but under ten times. V is TRBV2 and J is TRBJ1-4, with D possibly TRBD1 on 5 matching bases. CDR1 SNHLY and CDR2 FYNNEI come from the germline V gene. CDR3 length: 15 amino acids. With 7 bases removed from V and 4 bases from J, the gap between germline ends came to 16 bases. This CDR3 reads CASNTGGLRNEKLFF. The CDR3 DNA reads as TGTGCCAGCAACACGGGGGGACTCCGTAATGAAAAACTGTTTTTT. The full variable domain, completed using reference TRBV2 and TRBJ1-4, is EPEVTQTPSHQVTQMGQEVILRCVPISNHLYFYWYRQILGQKVEFLVSFYNNEISEKSEIFDDQFSVERPDGSNFTLKIRSTKLEDSAMYFCASNTGGLRNEKLFFGSGTQLSVL.

This clonotype appeared many times. This chain joins TRBV19 and TRBJ1-4; D ambiguous. V was pared by 9 bases and J by 5 bases, with 13 bases between. The CDR3 sequence is 13 residues long. Germline assignment: CDR1 LNHDA and CDR2 SQIVND (reference sequence). The CDR3 spells CASRGRSNEKLFF. The CDR3 region has the DNA TGTGCCAGCCGCGGCAGGTCAAATGAAAAACTGTTTTTT.

The chain couples TRBV28 to TRBJ2-5; no clear D. Trimming shortened V by 2 bases and J by 4 bases, and 8 bases separated the two germline ends. Per the germline V gene, CDR1 is MDHEN and CDR2 is SYDVKM. This CDR3 spans 13 amino acids. This chain's CDR3 is CASSLIPGETQYF. The CDR3 nucleotides read TGTGCCAGCAGTTTAATTCCGGGAGAGACCCAGTACTTC.

This clonotype came up many times. The V gene is TRBV5-6, the J gene TRBJ2-7, with D tentatively TRBD1 (6 bases). The germline V gene has CDR1 SGHDT and CDR2 YYEEEE. The CDR3 consists of 14 residues. Deletions cut 2 bases from V and 7 bases from J, with 16 bases between. CDR3 in DNA: TGTGCCAGCAGCTTAAGACAGGAACTGCGGGAGCAGTACGTC. It specifies CASSLRQELREQYV.

This clonotype was recorded many times. The V gene is TRBV7-2, the J gene TRBJ1-5, with D maybe TRBD1 (6 bases). Germline CDR1 and CDR2: SGHTA and FQGNSA. V shed 5 bases and J shed 1 base, with 12 bases lying between them. The CDR3 is 15 amino acids. CDR3 DNA sequence: TGTGCCAGCAGCGTAGGGGGACGGAGCAATCAGCCCCAGCATTTT. Amino acids: CASSVGGRSNQPQHF.

This clonotype showed up just a few times. The gene calls are TRBV6-5 and TRBJ2-3; 8 nucleotides align to TRBD1. The CDR3 extends over 15 amino acids. CDR1 MNHEY and CDR2 SVGAGI come from the germline V gene. With 2 bases clipped from V and 1 base from J, the junction kept 2 bases outside the gene matches. This CDR3 reads CASSYGTGRTDTQYF. CDR3 DNA sequence: TGTGCCAGCAGTTACGGGACAGGACGCACAGATACGCAGTATTTT.

This clonotype has more than one count but fewer than ten. J is TRBJ2-7 and V is TRBV28, with 7 nucleotides matching TRBD1. Trimming at V came to 4 bases and at J to 1 base, leaving 4 bases not matched to a gene. The CDR3 is made up of 14 amino acids. Per germline, CDR1 MDHEN and CDR2 SYDVKM. The CDR3 sequence is CASSSPGQSYEQYF. In DNA, the CDR3 is TGTGCCAGCAGTTCCCCGGGACAGTCCTACGAGCAGTACTTC.

This clonotype was picked up many times. V gene TRBV6-2 or TRBV6-3 combines with J gene TRBJ2-3; 9 nucleotides match TRBD1. The CDR3 is 15 residues long. Trimming removed 5 bases from V and 2 bases from J; junction bases left unmatched: 5. Germline-derived CDR1 and CDR2 are MNHEY and SVGEGT. The CDR3: CASSNWDRVTDTQYF. CDR3 nucleotides: TGTGCCAGCAGTAATTGGGACAGGGTCACAGATACGCAGTATTTT.

Ten or more counts support this clonotype. The rearrangement links TRBV7-8 to TRBJ1-5; D remains ambiguous. V was trimmed by 5 bases and J by 4 bases, leaving 15 bases between them. The germline V gene encodes CDR1 SGHVS and CDR2 FQNEAQ. The CDR3 covers 15 residues. The CDR3 DNA is TGTGCCAGCAGCATTACGGTCACCGCTAATCAGCCCCAGCATTTT. This gives the protein CASSITVTANQPQHF.

The chain couples TRBV27 to TRBJ1-4, with D perhaps matching TRBD1 (6 bases). The CDR3 spans 15 residues. Germline lookup yields CDR1 MNHEY and CDR2 SMNVEV (reference sequence). Trimming removed 3 bases at V and 0 bases at J, with 8 bases between. CDR3 in DNA: TGTGCCAGCAGTTTCGGGGGCGCAACTAATGAAAAACTGTTTTTT. Protein sequence: CASSFGGATNEKLFF.

In its sample, this clonotype was seen many times. Relative to the germline gene, one junction end is altered; a read error may explain this. J is TRBJ2-7 and V is TRBV7-2; tentative D call: TRBD1 (6 bases). The CDR3 loop spans 17 amino acids. Germline V gives CDR1 SGHTA, CDR2 FQGNSA. The CDR3 is CASTLTTGTYLSYEQYF. CDR3 sequence (DNA): TGTGCCAGCACCTTAACCACCGGGACATACCTCTCCTACGAGCAGTACTTC.

This clonotype was counted at least ten times. CDR3 sequence reads: CSAGWDPNTEAFF. The CDR3 DNA reads as TGCAGTGCTGGGTGGGACCCGAACACTGAAGCTTTCTTT. This chain connects TRBV20-1 to TRBJ1-1; tentative D call: TRBD1 (5 bases). Deletions cut 5 bases from V and 1 base from J, with 11 bases between. The germline gives CDR1 DFQATT, CDR2 SNEGSKA (reference sequence). The CDR3 is 13 residues long.

This clonotype was seen at least ten times. J is TRBJ2-1 and V is TRBV29-1; 10 positions agree with TRBD1. Trimming cost V 7 bases and J 6 bases; bases outside gene matches: 9. The CDR3 is 14 residues long. Germline CDR1 and CDR2: SQVTM and ANQGSEA. As DNA, the CDR3 is TGCAGCGAGCTCCGGGACAGGGGAGGCAATGAGCAGTTCTTC. As protein: CSELRDRGGNEQFF.

Ten or more counts support this clonotype. The V gene is TRBV10-3, the J gene TRBJ2-3, with a weak D call TRBD2 (6 bases). The V gene lost 6 bases and the J gene lost 5 bases, with 9 bases spanning the gap. The CDR3 sequence is 12 residues long. Germline V gene data show CDR1 as ENHRY and CDR2 as SYGVKD. CDR3: CAIRLSGDTQYF. For the CDR3, the DNA is TGTGCCATCAGACTTAGCGGAGATACGCAGTATTTT.

This clonotype was seen many times. The chain links TRBV14 to TRBJ2-7, with a possible D match to TRBD1 (5 bases). Per the germline V gene, CDR1 is SGHDN and CDR2 is FVKESK. The ends were cut back, 5 bases at V and 2 bases at J, with 10 bases in the middle. The CDR3 is made up of 13 amino acids. For the CDR3, the DNA is TGTGCCAGCAGCACCCGACAGACCTACGAGCAGTACTTC. Protein product: CASSTRQTYEQYF.

This chain joins TRBV28 and TRBJ2-4, with unresolved D. From germline, CDR1 is MDHEN and CDR2 SYDVKM. Deletions cut 8 bases from V and 0 bases from J, with 5 bases between. CDR3 length equals 12 residues. For the CDR3, the DNA is TGTGCCAGCGGCGGAGCCAAAAACATTCAGTACTTC. Its protein is CASGGAKNIQYF.

The chain links TRBV2 to TRBJ2-3; 11 nucleotides match TRBD2. CDR3 length equals 15 residues. Germline CDR1 is SNHLY and CDR2 is FYNNEI. V was pared by 6 bases and J by 3 bases, with 5 bases of the junction left unmatched. This chain's CDR3 is CASRARLAGTDTQYF. CDR3 sequence (DNA): TGTGCCAGCAGAGCGAGACTAGCGGGGACAGATACGCAGTATTTT.

This clonotype has at least ten counts. The chain employs TRBV5-4 and TRBJ2-1, with 7 positions matching TRBD2. Germline loops: CDR1 SGHNT, CDR2 YYREEE (reference sequence). The V gene end was trimmed by 3 bases and the J gene end by 9 bases; junction bases not matched to a gene: 9. The length of the CDR3 is 14 residues. Here the CDR3 DNA reads TGTGCCAGCAGCTCGGCGACTAGCCCTGTTGAGCAGTTCTTC. The encoded protein is CASSSATSPVEQFF.

This clonotype was picked up many times. The chain couples TRBV11-3 to TRBJ2-1; tentative D call: TRBD1 (5 bases). CDR1 SGHNT and CDR2 YENEEA come from the germline V gene. CDR3 size: 13 residues. Trimming took off 5 bases at V and 4 bases at J, with 9 bases between the two ends. The CDR3 DNA reads as TGTGCCAGCAGCCCCGGACAATACAATGAGCAGTTCTTC. Residues: CASSPGQYNEQFF. The full variable domain, in which reference TRBV11-3 and TRBJ2-1 provide the parts outside the CDR3, is EAGVVQSPRYKIIEKKQPVAFWCNPISGHNTLYWYLQNLGQGPELLIRYENEEAVDDSQLPKDRFSAERLKGVDSTLKIQPAELGDSAVYLCASSPGQYNEQFFGPGTRLTVL.

This clonotype was seen ten or more times. The chain combines TRBV6-2 or TRBV6-3 with TRBJ2-1; 9 bases map to TRBD1. This CDR3 has 15 residues. V trimming: 7 bases; J trimming: 5 bases; junction bases outside the gene matches: 9. From germline, CDR1 is MNHEY and CDR2 SVGEGT. CDR3 in DNA: TGTGCCAGCACCCCTGGGGGACAGGGTCACAATGAGCAGTTCTTC. This encodes CASTPGGQGHNEQFF.

This clonotype was picked up many times. The chain has TRBV6-2 or TRBV6-3 and TRBJ2-3; the D is unclear. V gave up 5 bases and J gave up 4 bases, with 13 bases separating them. CDR3 size: 14 residues. The germline gives CDR1 MNHEY, CDR2 SVGEGT. Written as DNA, the CDR3 is TGTGCCAGCAGTAAGGGTTTGACGCCAGATACGCAGTATTTT. This encodes CASSKGLTPDTQYF.

There are many counts of this clonotype. The chain combines TRBV20-1 with TRBJ2-3; 10 positions match TRBD2. The length of the CDR3 is 14 residues. CDR1 is DFQATT, CDR2 SNEGSKA, per germline (reference sequence). V shed 8 bases and J 2 bases; nucleotides not matched to a gene: 7. CDR3 nucleotides: TGCAGTCTCTTAGCGGGGGGCTACACAGATACGCAGTATTTT. Amino acids: CSLLAGGYTDTQYF.

This clonotype occurred a few times. The chain employs TRBV7-9 and TRBJ1-4; D is unclear. The CDR3 is 15 amino acids. The V end lost 2 bases, the J end lost 2 bases, and 9 bases lay between the germline ends. Germline V gives CDR1 SEHNR, CDR2 FQNEAQ (reference sequence). CDR3 amino acids: CASSLLQQTNEKLFF. The CDR3 bases are TGTGCCAGCAGCTTACTACAGCAGACTAATGAAAAACTGTTTTTT.